This T cell receptor beta chain was documented in a study of blood T cell repertoires in COVID-19. The germline gives CDR1 MNHEY, CDR2 SVGEGT. The CDR3 is made up of 11 amino acids. V gave up 5 bases and J gave up 3 bases, with 5 bases separating them. Grouping used clinical history reported by participants in a survey and questionnaire. Only in-frame clones appear in the TCRdb table, and some are missing; sequencing was by immunoSEQ multiplex PCR. Found here are approximately 240,000 clones, 80% to 90% of them singletons; the top ten hold approximately 3%. The J gene is TRBJ2-7, the V gene TRBV6-2 or TRBV6-3, with no clear D. Sequenced input: PBMCs or T cells enriched from blood (not recorded which). This clonotype was obtained from a woman aged 45 to 65 in a cohort exposed to, infected with or recovered from COVID-19 (not recorded which). CDR3 nucleotide sequence: TGTGCCAGCAGTCCACTCTACGAGCAGTACTTC. Translated: CASSPLYEQYF.